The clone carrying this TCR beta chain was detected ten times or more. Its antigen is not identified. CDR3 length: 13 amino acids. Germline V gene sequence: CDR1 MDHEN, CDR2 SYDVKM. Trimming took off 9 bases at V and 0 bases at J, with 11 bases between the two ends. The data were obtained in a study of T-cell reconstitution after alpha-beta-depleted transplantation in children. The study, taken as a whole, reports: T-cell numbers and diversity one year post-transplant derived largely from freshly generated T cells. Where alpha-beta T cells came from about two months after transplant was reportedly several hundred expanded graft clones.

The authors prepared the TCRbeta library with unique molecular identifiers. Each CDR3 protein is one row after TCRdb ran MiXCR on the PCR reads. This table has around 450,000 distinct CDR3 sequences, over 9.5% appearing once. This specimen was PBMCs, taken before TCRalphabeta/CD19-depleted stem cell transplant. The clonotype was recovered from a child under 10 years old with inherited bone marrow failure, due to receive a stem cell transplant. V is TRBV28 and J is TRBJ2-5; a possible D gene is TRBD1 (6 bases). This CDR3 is CASVRDNQETQYF. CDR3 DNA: TGTGCCAGTGTCCGGGACAACCAAGAGACCCAGTACTTC.